A single sample gave rise to the 28 T cell receptor beta chains below, sequenced in a study of blood T cell repertoires in COVID-19. Measured with immunoSEQ multiplex PCR; TCRdb has only the in-frame clones, and not every one. The data hold roughly 85,000 clones, with approximately 90% observed a single time. Sequencing was done on a sample of peripheral blood. The receptors were sampled from a man over 45 with active or convalescent COVID-19.

This clone has a single count. This chain uses TRBV28 with TRBJ2-7, with a weak D call TRBD1 (7 bases). The germline CDR1 and CDR2 sequences are MDHEN and SYDVKM. This CDR3 is built from 15 residues. Trimming left V 3 bases short and J 0 bases short, with 12 bases between. The CDR3, as DNA: TGTGCCAGCAGTTTTTTGCAGGGGGGCTCCTACGAGCAGTACTTC. It codes for CASSFLQGGSYEQYF.

This rearrangement joins TRBV19 to TRBJ2-3; 7 nucleotides align to TRBD2. Germline V gene sequence: CDR1 LNHDA, CDR2 SQIVND (reference sequence). V shed 4 bases, J shed 6 bases, and the junction held 10 bases outside the gene matches. This CDR3 region has 15 residues. The CDR3, as DNA: TGTGCCAGTAGTACGGCGGGAGAGACTTTGGATACGCAGTATTTT. This gives the protein CASSTAGETLDTQYF.

The V and J genes are TRBV7-2 and TRBJ1-4; D gene unclear. CDR1 and CDR2 from the germline V gene are SGHTA and FQGNSA. The V gene lost 2 bases and the J gene lost 8 bases, with 9 bases spanning the gap. The CDR3 covers 13 residues. CDR3 sequence (DNA): TGTGCCAGCAGCTTATCGGGAGCCGAAAAACTGTTTTTT. Encoded protein: CASSLSGAEKLFF.

This clone showed up just once. The rearrangement joins TRBV18 to TRBJ1-2; D unclear. V dropped 3 bases and J dropped 2 bases, with 13 bases sitting between them. Per germline, CDR1 KGHSH and CDR2 LQKENI. This CDR3 spans 15 amino acids. The CDR3 DNA follows: TGTGCCAGCTCACCGGGTCGGGGAGCGAACTATGGCTACACCTTC. Translation: CASSPGRGANYGYTF.

The rearrangement links TRBV11-3 to TRBJ2-3, with 13 positions matching TRBD2. V was clipped by 4 bases and J by 4 bases; unmatched bases: 2. Germline values: CDR1 SGHNT, CDR2 YENEEA. This CDR3 is 15 amino acids long. The chain's CDR3 is CASSWTSGSSDTQYF. The CDR3 region has the DNA TGTGCCAGCAGCTGGACTAGCGGGAGTTCAGATACGCAGTATTTT.

The chain carries TRBV24-1 and TRBJ2-4; D is perhaps TRBD2 (6 bases). The CDR3 loop spans 15 amino acids. V was shortened by 4 bases and J by 4 bases, with 13 bases between the two germline ends. Germline V gene sequence: CDR1 KGHDR, CDR2 SFDVKD. The CDR3 sequence: CATSDPEEGKNIQYF. The CDR3 region has the DNA TGTGCCACCAGTGACCCGGAGGAGGGTAAAAACATTCAGTACTTC.

This clone was recorded only once. The chain joins TRBV6-6 to TRBJ2-5; the D gene is possibly TRBD1 (6 bases). Germline-derived CDR1 and CDR2 are MNHNY and SVGAGI (reference sequence). The CDR3 has 16 amino acids. V lost 0 bases to trimming and J lost 1 base, with 12 bases between them. CDR3 sequence: CASSYSQKGGQETQYF. The CDR3 DNA sequence: TGTGCCAGCAGTTACTCACAGAAAGGGGGCCAAGAGACCCAGTACTTC.

This clone was counted a few times. V is TRBV5-1 and J is TRBJ2-3; 9 bases agree with TRBD2. From germline, CDR1 is SGHRS and CDR2 YFSETQ. This CDR3 has 16 residues. J was trimmed by 0 bases and V by 0 bases; bases with no gene match: 2. CDR3 nucleotide sequence: TGCGCCAGCAGCTTGGATAGCGGGGGTAGCACAGATACGCAGTATTTT. This encodes CASSLDSGGSTDTQYF. Filled out from reference TRBV5-1 and TRBJ2-3, the complete variable domain reads KAGVTQTPRYLIKTRGQQVTLSCSPISGHRSVSWYQQTPGQGLQFLFEYFSETQRNKGNFPGRFSGRQFSNSRSEMNVSTLELGDSALYLCASSLDSGGSTDTQYFGPGTRLTVL.

The chain joins TRBV29-1 to TRBJ1-5; D is ambiguous. Between the trimmed V and J ends, which lost 4 bases and 2 bases, there was a span of 9 bases. Germline V lookup: CDR1 SQVTM, CDR2 ANQGSEA. CDR3 length: 13 amino acids. CDR3: CSVGAGGNQPQHF. As DNA, the CDR3 is TGCAGCGTTGGTGCGGGAGGCAATCAGCCCCAGCATTTT.

The V and J genes are TRBV11-3 and TRBJ2-2, with D perhaps matching TRBD1 (5 bases). Per the germline V gene, CDR1 is SGHNT and CDR2 is YENEEA. V was clipped by 3 bases and J by 6 bases, with 11 bases between them. The CDR3 sequence is 14 residues long. CDR3 in amino acids: CASSFTPGPGELFF. Written as DNA, the CDR3 is TGTGCCAGCAGCTTTACCCCAGGGCCCGGGGAGCTGTTTTTT.

The V and J genes are TRBV20-1 and TRBJ1-1, with D perhaps matching TRBD1 (5 bases). The CDR3 extends over 11 amino acids. Germline V gene sequence: CDR1 DFQATT, CDR2 SNEGSKA (reference sequence). CDR3 residues: CRAQGNTEAFF. The CDR3 DNA reads TGCAGAGCGCAGGGGAACACTGAAGCTTTCTTT.

This chain connects TRBV29-1 to TRBJ1-3, with D tentatively TRBD1 (5 bases). Looked up from germline, CDR1 is SQVTM and CDR2 is ANQGSEA. V lost 5 bases and J 4 bases, leaving 15 bases between the germline ends. This CDR3 has 14 amino acids. In nucleotides, the CDR3 is TGCAGCGTTACAACAGGCTACTCAGGAAACACCATATATTTT. Its protein is CSVTTGYSGNTIYF.

The chain couples TRBV6-5 to TRBJ1-2; D is unclear. Germline lookup yields CDR1 MNHEY and CDR2 SVGAGI. The CDR3 sequence is 14 residues long. Trimming pared 6 bases from V and 8 bases from J, leaving 19 bases between. Here the CDR3 reads CASREDLTAGGYTF. The CDR3 DNA reads as TGTGCCAGCAGAGAGGACCTCACGGCGGGCGGCTACACCTTC.

V usage is TRBV25-1 and J usage is TRBJ2-5; 10 nucleotides line up with TRBD1. The junction had 9 bases not matched to a gene; V was cut back by 3 bases and J by 5 bases. CDR3 length: 16 amino acids. Germline V gene sequence: CDR1 MGHDK, CDR2 SYGVNS. The CDR3 region has the DNA TGTGCCAGCAGTGATGGGGGACAGGGGCGGGCGGAGACCCAGTACTTC. This translates into CASSDGGQGRAETQYF.

The chain has TRBV25-1 and TRBJ2-5; 9 bases fit TRBD1. The germline V gene has CDR1 MGHDK and CDR2 SYGVNS. V lost 4 bases to trimming and J lost 5 bases; unmatched junction nucleotides: 5. The CDR3 is 14 amino acids. This CDR3 is CASSATGGLETQYF. CDR3 in DNA: TGTGCCAGCAGTGCTACAGGGGGCTTGGAGACCCAGTACTTC.

This rearrangement joins TRBV21-1 to TRBJ2-2; the table's D call TRBD1 went unverified against the DNA. TRBV21-1 counts as a pseudogene. This CDR3 region has 17 residues. The CDR3 sequence is CASSTPTGYRDTGELFF. As DNA, the CDR3 is TGTGCCAGCAGCACCCCGACAGGGTACCGGGACACCGGGGAGCTGTTTTTT.

A few counts support this clone. The V call is TRBV5-1, the J call TRBJ2-1, with 7 positions matching TRBD2. CDR1 SGHRS and CDR2 YFSETQ come from the germline V gene. Trimming cost V 4 bases and J 8 bases; bases outside gene matches: 6. The CDR3 length is 13 residues. The CDR3 DNA reads TGCGCCAGCAGCGGGGGGGACTATTATGAGCAGTTCTTC. This codes for CASSGGDYYEQFF. Looking up the rest from reference TRBV5-1 and TRBJ2-1 gives the full variable domain: KAGVTQTPRYLIKTRGQQVTLSCSPISGHRSVSWYQQTPGQGLQFLFEYFSETQRNKGNFPGRFSGRQFSNSRSEMNVSTLELGDSALYLCASSGGDYYEQFFGPGTRLTVL.

V gene TRBV6-1 combines with J gene TRBJ1-5; D possibly corresponds to TRBD1 (6 bases). Germline CDR1 is MNHNS and CDR2 is SASEGT. V was clipped by 1 base and J by 5 bases, with 12 bases between them. The CDR3 totals 15 residues. DNA for the CDR3: TGTGCCAGCAGTGAAGGTAACAGGGTGTATCAGCCCCAGCATTTT. It is translated as CASSEGNRVYQPQHF.

The chain joins TRBV5-1 to TRBJ2-5, with D perhaps matching TRBD1 (6 bases). V lost 1 base and J lost 2, with 9 bases in between. Per germline, CDR1 SGHRS and CDR2 YFSETQ. The CDR3 spans 14 residues. DNA for the CDR3: TGCGCCAGCAGCTTGACAGGGATACAAGAGACCCAGTACTTC. Amino acid sequence: CASSLTGIQETQYF.

J is TRBJ2-7 and V is TRBV20-1; TRBD2 might be the D (5 bases). In germline, CDR1 is DFQATT, CDR2 SNEGSKA (reference sequence). The CDR3 spans 10 residues. DNA of the CDR3: TGCAGCCCCCGGGGTCTTGAGCAGTACTTC. The encoded protein is CSPRGLEQYF.

This chain uses TRBV11-3 with TRBJ2-7; D unclear. Germline values: CDR1 SGHNT, CDR2 YENEEA. The CDR3 extends over 13 amino acids. The V and J ends lost 3 bases and 4 bases respectively, with 10 bases between them. CDR3 nucleotide sequence: TGTGCCAGCAGCTTGGGTGACAAATACGAGCAGTACTTC. Translating it yields CASSLGDKYEQYF.

The chain recombines TRBV20-1 with TRBJ2-1; D not resolved. From germline, CDR1 is DFQATT and CDR2 SNEGSKA (reference sequence). The V gene lost 6 bases and the J gene lost 9 bases, with 12 bases spanning the gap. The CDR3 totals 11 residues. The chain's CDR3 is CSAPQVGEQFF. CDR3 coding DNA: TGCAGTGCGCCGCAGGTTGGTGAGCAGTTCTTC.

The chain is built from TRBV24-1 and TRBJ2-3, with TRBD2 as a possible D gene (5 bases). The CDR3 extends over 15 amino acids. Trimming removed 0 bases at V and 0 bases at J, with 6 bases between. Germline V gene lookup returns CDR1 KGHDR and CDR2 SFDVKD. The CDR3 nucleotides read TGTGCCACCAGTGATTTGCGGGGTAGCACAGATACGCAGTATTTT. It is translated as CATSDLRGSTDTQYF.

V usage is TRBV21-1 and J usage is TRBJ1-5. TRBV21-1 represents a pseudogene. This CDR3 contains 23 residues. The DNA of the CDR3 is TGTGCCAGCAGCAAATCGGACTCGAAGGGGGGGGCACCTAGGAAAGATAGCAATCAGCCCCAGCATTTT. Translated, it gives CASSKSDSKGGAPRKDSNQPQHF.

There are a few counts of this clone. This chain joins TRBV6-1 and TRBJ1-1; 10 bases line up with TRBD1. The CDR3 is 15 amino acids. The V gene's germline CDR1 is MNHNS and CDR2 SASEGT. Trimming cost V 2 bases and J 4 bases; bases outside gene matches: 4. In DNA form, the CDR3 reads TGTGCCAGCAGTGAATGGGGGGACAGGGGCACTGAAGCTTTCTTT. It codes for CASSEWGDRGTEAFF.

V and J are TRBV10-1 and TRBJ2-7; the D gene is possibly TRBD1 (5 bases). The V gene lost 4 bases and the J gene lost 9 bases, with 19 bases spanning the gap. The CDR3 has 14 residues. The germline V gene has CDR1 WNHNN and CDR2 SYGVQD (reference sequence). The CDR3 loop is CASSGTKDVAGQYF. DNA for the CDR3: TGCGCCAGCAGTGGGACAAAGGACGTCGCTGGGCAGTACTTC.

The chain joins TRBV19 to TRBJ1-5, with TRBD1 identical over 8 bases. The germline CDR1 and CDR2 sequences are LNHDA and SQIVND (reference sequence). V gave up 10 bases and J gave up 4 bases; unmatched junction bases: 3. The CDR3 has 12 amino acids. CDR3 in DNA: TGTGCCACTACAGGGGGAAATCAGCCCCAGCATTTT. Translating it yields CATTGGNQPQHF.

This chain links TRBV27 with TRBJ2-3; 7 bases map to TRBD2. Germline V gene data show CDR1 as MNHEY and CDR2 as SMNVEV (reference sequence). The trim removed 5 bases at V and 2 bases at J, leaving 10 bases unmatched. The CDR3 covers 16 residues. The CDR3 loop is CASSQTGGLHTDTQYF. The CDR3 DNA follows: TGTGCCAGCAGTCAGACGGGGGGTTTGCACACAGATACGCAGTATTTT.